This TCR beta chain derives from a study of monozygotic twins with inflammatory bowel disease. Study-level results: IBD patients carried less diverse TCRbeta repertoires (inverse Simpson) than healthy co-twins. For repertoire similarity, concordant twins did not differ from discordant twins, possibly because power was limited.

The CDR3 has 16 amino acids. Worth noting for this clonotype: Its specificity is unknown.

Starting material for each TCR library was roughly 3,500 ng of total RNA. With around 15 and 9 cycles respectively, two nested PCRs were carried out on TCRalpha and TCRbeta cDNA. No DNA is given; TCRdb re-called the 5' RACE reads and lists each CDR3 protein once. The sample's table shows about 330,000 distinct CDR3 sequences. This receptor was taken from a human donor with ulcerative colitis or Crohn's disease, or a healthy co-twin of an affected twin (not recorded which). The V call is TRBV12-3 or TRBV12-4, the J call TRBJ2-4; absent DNA, TCRdb's TRBD1 call cannot be checked. The specimen sequenced was blood. This chain's CDR3 is CASSFTTGGSKNIQYF.